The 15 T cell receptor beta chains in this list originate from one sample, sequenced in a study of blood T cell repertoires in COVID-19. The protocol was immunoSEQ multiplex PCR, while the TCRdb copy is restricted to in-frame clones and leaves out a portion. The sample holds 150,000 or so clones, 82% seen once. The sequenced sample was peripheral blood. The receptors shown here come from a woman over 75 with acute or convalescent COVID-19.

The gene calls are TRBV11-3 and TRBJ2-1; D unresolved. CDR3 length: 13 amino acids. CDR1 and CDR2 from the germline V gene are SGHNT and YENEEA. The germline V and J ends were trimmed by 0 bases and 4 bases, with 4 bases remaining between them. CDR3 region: CASSLDQYNEQFF. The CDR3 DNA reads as TGTGCCAGCAGCTTAGACCAGTACAATGAGCAGTTCTTC.

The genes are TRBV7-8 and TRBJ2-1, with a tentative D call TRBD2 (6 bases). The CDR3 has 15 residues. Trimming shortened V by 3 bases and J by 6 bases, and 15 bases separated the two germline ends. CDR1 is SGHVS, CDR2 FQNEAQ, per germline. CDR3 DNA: TGTGCCAGCAGCTTGTCTAGCGCTAACTTCAATGAGCAGTTCTTC. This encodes CASSLSSANFNEQFF.

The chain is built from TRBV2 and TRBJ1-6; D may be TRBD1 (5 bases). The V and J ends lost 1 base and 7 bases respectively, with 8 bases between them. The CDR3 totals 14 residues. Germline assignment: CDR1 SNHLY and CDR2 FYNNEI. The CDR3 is CASSEEGQNSPLHF. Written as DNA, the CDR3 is TGTGCCAGCAGTGAAGAGGGGCAGAATTCACCCCTCCACTTT.

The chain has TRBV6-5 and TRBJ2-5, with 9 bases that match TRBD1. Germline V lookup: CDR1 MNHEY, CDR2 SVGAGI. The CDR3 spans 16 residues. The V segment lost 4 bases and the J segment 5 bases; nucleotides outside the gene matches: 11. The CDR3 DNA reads TGTGCCAGCAGTTCCCTTACAGGGGGCGCAGGGGAGACCCAGTACTTC. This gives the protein CASSSLTGGAGETQYF.

The CDR3 loop is CASSFGLAASYEQYF. CDR3 DNA sequence: TGTGCCAGCAGTTTTGGGCTAGCGGCTTCCTACGAGCAGTACTTC. The chain is built from TRBV27 and TRBJ2-7; 7 bases match TRBD2. From germline, CDR1 is MNHEY and CDR2 SMNVEV (reference sequence). The CDR3 runs 15 residues. J was trimmed by 1 base and V by 3 bases; bases with no gene match: 6.

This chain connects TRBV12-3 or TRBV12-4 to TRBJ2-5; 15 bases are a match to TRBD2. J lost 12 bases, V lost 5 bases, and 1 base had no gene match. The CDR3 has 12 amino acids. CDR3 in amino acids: CASSRTSGREYF. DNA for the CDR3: TGTGCCAGCAGTAGGACTAGCGGGAGGGAGTACTTC.

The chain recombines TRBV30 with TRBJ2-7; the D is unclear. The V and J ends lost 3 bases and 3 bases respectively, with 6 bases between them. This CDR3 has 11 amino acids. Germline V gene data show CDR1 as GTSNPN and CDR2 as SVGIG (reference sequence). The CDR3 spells CAWSTRYEQYF. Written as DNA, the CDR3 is TGTGCCTGGAGCACTCGCTACGAGCAGTACTTC.

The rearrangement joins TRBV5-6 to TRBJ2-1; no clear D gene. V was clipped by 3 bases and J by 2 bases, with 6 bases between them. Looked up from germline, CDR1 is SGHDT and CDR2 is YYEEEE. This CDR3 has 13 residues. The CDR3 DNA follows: TGTGCCAGCAGCTACTCCGCCTACAATGAGCAGTTCTTC. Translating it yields CASSYSAYNEQFF.

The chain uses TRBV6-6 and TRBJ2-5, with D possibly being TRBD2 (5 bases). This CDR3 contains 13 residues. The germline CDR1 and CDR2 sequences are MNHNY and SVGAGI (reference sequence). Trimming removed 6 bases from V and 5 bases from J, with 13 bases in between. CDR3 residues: CASRDRDWETQYF. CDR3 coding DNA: TGTGCCAGCAGAGACCGGGATTGGGAGACCCAGTACTTC.

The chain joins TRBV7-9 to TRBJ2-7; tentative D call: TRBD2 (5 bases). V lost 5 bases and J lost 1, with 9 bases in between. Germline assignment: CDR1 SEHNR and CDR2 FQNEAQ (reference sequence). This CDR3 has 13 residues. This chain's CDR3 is CASSLLASYEQYF. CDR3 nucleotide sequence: TGTGCCAGCAGCCTCCTAGCATCCTACGAGCAGTACTTC.

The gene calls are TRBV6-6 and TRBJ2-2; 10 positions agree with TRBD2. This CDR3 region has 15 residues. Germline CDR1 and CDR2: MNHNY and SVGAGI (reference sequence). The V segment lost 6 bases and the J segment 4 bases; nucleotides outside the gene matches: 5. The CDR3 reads CASRKLAGITGELFF. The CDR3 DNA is TGTGCCAGCAGAAAACTAGCGGGAATCACCGGGGAGCTGTTTTTT.

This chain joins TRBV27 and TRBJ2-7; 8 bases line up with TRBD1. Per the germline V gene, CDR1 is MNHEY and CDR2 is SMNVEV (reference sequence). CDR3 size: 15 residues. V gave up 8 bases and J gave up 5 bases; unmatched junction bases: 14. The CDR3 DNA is TGTGCCAGCCGGTCCCTTTCAGGGGGCCGTAACGAGCAGTACTTC. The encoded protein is CASRSLSGGRNEQYF.

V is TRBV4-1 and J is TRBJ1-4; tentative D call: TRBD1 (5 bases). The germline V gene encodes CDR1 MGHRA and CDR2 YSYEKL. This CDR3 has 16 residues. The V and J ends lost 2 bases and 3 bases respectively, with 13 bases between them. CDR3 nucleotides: TGCGCCAGCAGCCAATCCGCAGGGAGGGCTAATGAAAAACTGTTTTTT. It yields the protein CASSQSAGRANEKLFF.

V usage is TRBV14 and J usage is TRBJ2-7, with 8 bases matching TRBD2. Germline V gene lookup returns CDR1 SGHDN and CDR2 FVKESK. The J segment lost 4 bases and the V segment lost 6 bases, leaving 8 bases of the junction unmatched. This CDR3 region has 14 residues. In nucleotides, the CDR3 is TGTGCCAGCAGTAGCGGGAAGGGACAATACGAGCAGTACTTC. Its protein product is CASSSGKGQYEQYF. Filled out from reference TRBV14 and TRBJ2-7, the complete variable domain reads EAGVTQFPSHSVIEKGQTVTLRCDPISGHDNLYWYRRVMGKEIKFLLHFVKESKQDESGMPNNRFLAERTGGTYSTLKVQPAELEDSGVYFCASSSGKGQYEQYFGPGTRLTVT.

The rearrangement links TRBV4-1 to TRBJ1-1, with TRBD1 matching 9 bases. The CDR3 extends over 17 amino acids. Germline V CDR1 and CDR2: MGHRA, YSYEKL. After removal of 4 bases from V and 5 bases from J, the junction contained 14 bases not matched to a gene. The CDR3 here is CASSLAEDRGAETEAFF. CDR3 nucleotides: TGCGCCAGCAGCCTCGCGGAAGACAGGGGGGCAGAAACTGAAGCTTTCTTT.